This TCR beta chain comes out of a study of blood T cell repertoires in COVID-19. On the study more broadly: The United States, Italy and Spain supplied acute and convalescent COVID-19 samples.

Germline CDR1 reads SNHLY; CDR2 reads FYNNEI. This CDR3 contains 15 residues. J was trimmed by 6 bases and V by 6 bases; bases with no gene match: 7. The assay was immunoSEQ multiplex PCR, and TCRdb's table has in-frame clones only and misses some. This table holds a few hundred thousand clones, around 80% found once. V is TRBV2 and J is TRBJ2-1; 11 bases are a match to TRBD2. The origin of this receptor is a woman of 80 years or more with active or convalescent COVID-19. Sequenced: peripheral blood. CDR3 DNA sequence: TGTGCCAGCAGGGAACTAGCGGGGGTGAGCAATGAGCAGTTCTTC. It yields the protein CASRELAGVSNEQFF.